This T cell receptor (beta chain) derives from a study of cytomegalovirus exposure and HLA in healthy donors. In the PCR, 60 Vbeta and 13 Jbeta primers were used. TCRdb's copy holds only in-frame clones and misses some; the assay was immunoSEQ multiplex PCR. This repertoire shows tens of thousands of clones, approximately 80% found once; its top ten account for 3.3%. The V end was cut by 0 bases, the J end by 1 base, with 7 bases between. The CDR3 is 15 amino acids. Germline V gene sequence: CDR1 LNHNV, CDR2 YYDKDF (reference sequence). Donors in the study were healthy people who gave bone marrow. Concerning this clone: This same CDR3 is encoded by further DNA sequences in the sample.

The sequenced material came from PBMCs. The TCR sequence derives from a woman aged 35 to 49 in good health and CMV-seronegative. The J gene is TRBJ1-5, the V gene TRBV15, with D hard to call. This CDR3 reads CATSRDRGSNQPQHF. The CDR3 DNA reads as TGTGCCACCAGCAGAGATCGGGGAAGCAATCAGCCCCAGCATTTT.